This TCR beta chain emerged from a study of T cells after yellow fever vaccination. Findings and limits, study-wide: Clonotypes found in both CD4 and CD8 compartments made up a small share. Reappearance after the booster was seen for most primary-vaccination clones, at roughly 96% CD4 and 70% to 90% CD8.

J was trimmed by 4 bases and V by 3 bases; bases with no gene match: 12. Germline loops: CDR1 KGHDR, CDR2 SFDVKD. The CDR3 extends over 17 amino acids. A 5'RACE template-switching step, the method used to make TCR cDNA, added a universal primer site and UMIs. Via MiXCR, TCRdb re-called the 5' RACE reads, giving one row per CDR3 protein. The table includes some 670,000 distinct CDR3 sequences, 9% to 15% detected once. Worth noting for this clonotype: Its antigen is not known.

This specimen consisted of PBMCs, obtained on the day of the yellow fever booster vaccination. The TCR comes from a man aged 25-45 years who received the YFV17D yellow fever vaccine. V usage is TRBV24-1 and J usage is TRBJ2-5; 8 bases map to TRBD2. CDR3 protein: CATSDRRPGGPGETQYF. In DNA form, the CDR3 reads TGTGCCACCAGTGATCGAAGACCGGGAGGGCCGGGAGAGACCCAGTACTTC.